The 10 T cell receptor beta chains presented below share a single source sample, sequenced in a study of human T cells and chemical hapten exposure. Using its own MiXCR run on the RACE reads, TCRdb lists one record per CDR3 protein. The table includes about 270,000 distinct CDR3 sequences, approximately 7.5% detected once. Time point given: pre-sensitization, week 0. This sample's treatment: therapeutic diphenylcyclopropenone sensitization with weekly scalp DPC. The sequences come from whole blood, collected in connection with sensitization to the hapten diphenylcyclopropenone (DPC). All receptors derive from a man between 18 and 35 years old with alopecia areata. Some clones in this sample may be carry-over from other donors' samples.

The table lists this clonotype with many counts. The chain is built from TRBV21-1 and TRBJ2-7; the table names TRBD1, a call not compared with the DNA. TRBV21-1 is a recognized pseudogene. This CDR3 has 16 residues. CDR3 loop: CASSKVQTGSSYEQYV. CDR3 DNA sequence: TGTGCCAGCAGCAAAGTCCAAACAGGTAGCTCCTACGAGCAGTACGTC.

This chain links TRBV9 with TRBJ1-2; TRBD1 matches at 9 bases. J lost 6 bases, V lost 4 bases, and 7 bases had no gene match. This CDR3 has 14 amino acids. Germline V gene sequence: CDR1 SGDLS, CDR2 YYNGEE. CDR3 residues: CASSPQGQGHGYTF. The CDR3 DNA follows: TGTGCCAGCAGCCCCCAGGGACAGGGACATGGCTACACCTTC.

V is TRBV3-1 and J is TRBJ2-2, with a tentative D call TRBD1 (6 bases). Trimming removed 2 bases at V and 2 bases at J, with 12 bases between. The CDR3 length is 16 residues. CDR1 is LGHDT and CDR2 is YNNKEL in the germline V gene (reference sequence). The CDR3 coding sequence is TGTGCCAGCAGCCAACTTCCGGGACACAACACCGGGGAGCTGTTTTTT. It translates to CASSQLPGHNTGELFF.

This clonotype appeared many times. The chain is built from TRBV27 and TRBJ2-2, with D hard to call. The CDR3 totals 14 residues. Trimming took off 2 bases at V and 1 base at J, with 5 bases between the two ends. CDR1 is MNHEY, CDR2 SMNVEV, per germline (reference sequence). DNA of the CDR3: TGTGCCAGCAGTTTAGATGGGAACACCGGGGAGCTGTTTTTT. It is translated as CASSLDGNTGELFF.

This clonotype has at least ten counts. J is TRBJ2-2 and V is TRBV24-1; D is ambiguous. The CDR3 runs 15 residues. Per the germline V gene, CDR1 is KGHDR and CDR2 is SFDVKD. Trimming removed 2 bases at V and 1 base at J, with 7 bases between. CDR3 sequence (DNA): TGTGCCACCAGTGATTGGAGAGGGAACACCGGGGAGCTGTTTTTT. Amino acids: CATSDWRGNTGELFF.

This clonotype was seen repeatedly, ten times or more. V usage is TRBV7-2 and J usage is TRBJ2-3; possibly TRBD2 for D (6 bases). CDR1 SGHTA and CDR2 FQGNSA come from the germline V gene. The V gene lost 5 bases and the J gene lost 6 bases, with 21 bases spanning the gap. This CDR3 region has 16 residues. DNA for the CDR3: TGTGCCAGCAGCCCCACTAGCACACTCGATTCGGATACGCAGTATTTT. Translated, it gives CASSPTSTLDSDTQYF.

This clonotype occurred once. The chain uses TRBV6-2 or TRBV6-3 and TRBJ1-5, with 9 positions matching TRBD1. V shed 6 bases, J shed 6 bases, and the junction held 6 bases outside the gene matches. CDR1 is MNHEY, CDR2 SVGEGT, per germline. The CDR3 has 14 amino acids. DNA for the CDR3: TGTGCCAGCAGGACGTGGGGACAGGGTCAGCCCCAGCATTTT. This sequence encodes CASRTWGQGQPQHF.

The chain recombines TRBV9 with TRBJ1-2, with 7 bases fitting TRBD1. Looked up from germline, CDR1 is SGDLS and CDR2 is YYNGEE. V was clipped by 3 bases and J by 2 bases; unmatched bases: 7. The CDR3 consists of 15 residues. The CDR3 sequence: CASSAPGQANYGYTF. The CDR3 region has the DNA TGTGCCAGCAGCGCTCCAGGACAGGCCAACTATGGCTACACCTTC.

The chain couples TRBV7-9 to TRBJ2-5; no firm D call. V lost 1 base, J lost 3 bases, and 9 bases lay in between. The V gene's germline CDR1 is SEHNR and CDR2 FQNEAQ (reference sequence). The CDR3 runs 14 residues. In nucleotides, the CDR3 is TGTGCCAGCAGCTTAGAAAGCGATGAAGAGACCCAGTACTTC. Its translation is CASSLESDEETQYF. Together with reference TRBV7-9 and TRBJ2-5, the CDR3 gives the full variable domain: DTGVSQNPRHKITKRGQNVTFRCDPISEHNRLYWYRQTLGQGPEFLTYFQNEAQLEKSRLLSDRFSAERPKGSFSTLEIQRTEQGDSAMYLCASSLESDEETQYFGPGTRLLVL.

This clonotype turned up a few times. This chain links TRBV20-1 with TRBJ1-1, with unresolved D. Germline lookup yields CDR1 DFQATT and CDR2 SNEGSKA (reference sequence). The CDR3 totals 13 residues. V gave up 1 base and J gave up 1 base, with 7 bases separating them. CDR3 residues: CSARGSRNTEAFF. As DNA, the CDR3 is TGCAGTGCTAGAGGCTCTCGGAACACTGAAGCTTTCTTT.